This T cell receptor (beta chain) was documented in a study of regulatory T cells in long-lasting Graves disease. This clonotype was seen many times. Time point reported: newly diagnosed GD, antithyroid drugs for less than 3 months. Preparation of the TCR library used RNA extracted from PBMCs. Arm-PCR of CDR3 regions with iRepertoire HTBI primers generated TCR beta libraries. TCRdb reanalysed the multiplex PCR reads using MiXCR and keeps one entry per CDR3 protein. The sample lists some 220,000 distinct CDR3 sequences, roughly 19% seen once, with approximately 12% in the top ten. These data also featured in a second study, about T cells in Graves' hyperthyroidism and ophthalmopathy.

The sequence derives from a woman aged 25 to 39 with Graves disease. This specimen was peripheral blood mononuclear cells (PBMCs), taken at new diagnosis, from a patient treated with antithyroid drugs.

The CDR3 sequence: CASSPSSYNSPLHF. CDR3 DNA sequence: TGTGCCAGCAGCCCTAGCTCCTATAATTCACCCCTCCACTTT. This sequence joins TRBV28 and TRBJ1-6; no reliable D call. Germline V gene lookup returns CDR1 MDHEN and CDR2 SYDVKM. Trimming took 6 bases from V and 0 from J, leaving 6 bases between them. There are 14 residues in the CDR3.